This T cell receptor beta chain is drawn from a study of T cells after yellow fever vaccination. TCRdb reprocessed the 5' RACE reads via MiXCR and lists one record per CDR3 protein. The sample has about 30,000 distinct CDR3 sequences, roughly 5.9% seen once. The germline gives CDR1 SGHRS, CDR2 YFSETQ. This CDR3 spans 16 amino acids. V gave up 1 base and J gave up 2 bases, with 12 bases separating them. Ten or more counts support this clonotype. The sequences come from PBMCs, either bulk or a sorted T-cell subset (CD4+, CD8+, memory, or dextramer-sorted; not recorded which), collected on the day of the yellow fever booster vaccination. This TCR derives from a man in his thirties or forties who received the YFV17D yellow fever vaccine. The J gene is TRBJ2-2, the V gene TRBV5-1; D is perhaps TRBD2 (7 bases). CDR3 sequence (DNA): TGCGCCAGCAGCTTGACGGGCGGGGGCAACACCGGGGAGCTGTTTTTT. This sequence encodes CASSLTGGGNTGELFF.